What follows is one TCR beta chain and its context. Its cognate antigen is unknown. This CDR3 comprises 16 residues. Germline V lookup: CDR1 SGHAT, CDR2 FQNNGV. V shed 5 bases and J 5 bases; nucleotides not matched to a gene: 10. The data are from a study of OX40 agonist ivuxolimab in advanced cancers. Study details: Prior therapy, whether anti-PD-1, anti-PD-L1 or anti-CTLA-4, was allowed, and under 50% had some. Three dose-escalation patients had partial responses: one with hepatocellular carcinoma and two with cutaneous melanoma. Study-wide findings and caveats: Doses of 0.1 to 3.0 mg/kg were accompanied by clonal expansion of CD4+ and CD8+ blood T cells by week 6.

Sequenced by immunoSEQ multiplex PCR; TCRdb stores in-frame clones only, minus some. The sample records tens of thousands of clones, 70% to 90% being singletons. This TCR was recovered from an adult with an advanced solid tumor such as melanoma, head and neck, liver or kidney cancer. The sample here was CD4+ or CD8+ T cells sorted from blood, taken in a trial of the OX40 agonist ivuxolimab. The chain recombines TRBV11-2 with TRBJ1-4, with 8 bases identical to TRBD1. The CDR3 is CASSPGAGQGNEKLFF. The DNA for the CDR3 is TGTGCCAGCAGCCCAGGTGCAGGACAGGGCAATGAAAAACTGTTTTTT.